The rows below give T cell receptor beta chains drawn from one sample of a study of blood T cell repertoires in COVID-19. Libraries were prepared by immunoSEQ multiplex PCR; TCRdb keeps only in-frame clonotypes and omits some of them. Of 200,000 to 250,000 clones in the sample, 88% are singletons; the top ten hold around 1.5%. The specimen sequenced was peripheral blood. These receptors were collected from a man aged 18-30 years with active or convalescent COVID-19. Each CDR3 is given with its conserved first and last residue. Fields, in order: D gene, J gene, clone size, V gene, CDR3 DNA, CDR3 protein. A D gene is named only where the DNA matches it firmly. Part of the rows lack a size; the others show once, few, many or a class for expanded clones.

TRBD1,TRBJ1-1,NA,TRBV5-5,TGTGCCAGCAGCTGGGGACAGGGCGACACTGAAGCTTTCTTT,CASSWGQGDTEAFF
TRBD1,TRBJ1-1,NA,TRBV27,TGTGCCAGCAGTTTATCGGGACAGTACACTGAAGCTTTCTTT,CASSLSGQYTEAFF
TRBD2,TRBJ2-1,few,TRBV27,TGTGCCAGCAGAAAATCCGGGACTAGCGCCCTTAATGAGCAGTTCTTC,CASRKSGTSALNEQFF
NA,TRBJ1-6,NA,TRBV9,TGTGCCAGCAGCCCCCATCTGAGCTCCTATAATTCACCCCTCCACTTT,CASSPHLSSYNSPLHF
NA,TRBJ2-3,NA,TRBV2,TGTGCCAGCAGCGCAGGGGATACGCAGTATTTT,CASSAGDTQYF
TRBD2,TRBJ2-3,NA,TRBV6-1,TGTGCCAGCAGCGAAGCTAGCGGGAGAGTTGGAGATACGCAGTATTTT,CASSEASGRVGDTQYF
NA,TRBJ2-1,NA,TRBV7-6,TGTGCCAGCAGCTTGGCCCCTAAGACACCCGGCTCCTACAATGAGCAGTTCTTC,CASSLAPKTPGSYNEQFF
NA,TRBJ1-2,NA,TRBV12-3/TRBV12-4,TGTGCCAGCACCGGTGGTAACTATGGCTACACCTTC,CASTGGNYGYTF
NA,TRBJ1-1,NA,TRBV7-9,TGTGCCAGCAGCTTATTGACAGGATCGGGGAATGCTGAAGCTTTCTTT,CASSLLTGSGNAEAFF
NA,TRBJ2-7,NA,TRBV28,TGTGCCAGCAGCTTTGGGGCAGGGCTGCTTGACGAGCAGTACTTC,CASSFGAGLLDEQYF
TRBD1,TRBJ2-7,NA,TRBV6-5,TGTGCCAGCTCCGAGGGACAGGAACCCCCCTACGAGCAGTACTTC,CASSEGQEPPYEQYF
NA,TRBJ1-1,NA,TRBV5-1,TGCGCCAGCAGCAACGGGGGCACTGAAGCTTTCTTT,CASSNGGTEAFF
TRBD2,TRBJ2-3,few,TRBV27,TGTGCCAGCAACTCAAGGGCTAGCGGGAGCACAGATACGCAGTATTTT,CASNSRASGSTDTQYF
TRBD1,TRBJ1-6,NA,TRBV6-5,TGTGCCAGCAGCCTGGCGGGACAGGGAAATTCACCCCTCCACTTT,CASSLAGQGNSPLHF
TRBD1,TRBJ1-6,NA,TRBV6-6,TGTGCCAGCAGTTCTTGGGACAGGCCGGGTAATTCACCCCTCCACTTT,CASSSWDRPGNSPLHF
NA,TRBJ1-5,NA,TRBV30,TGTGCCTGGAGCCTCCAGGGGAATCAGCCCCAGCATTTT,CAWSLQGNQPQHF
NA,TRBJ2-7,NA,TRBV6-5,TGTGCCAGCAGTTCCGTCGACAGCTCCTACGAGCAGTACTTC,CASSSVDSSYEQYF
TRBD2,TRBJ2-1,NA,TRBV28,TGTGCCAGCCTAGCGGGAGGGTACAATGAGCAGTTCTTC,CASLAGGYNEQFF
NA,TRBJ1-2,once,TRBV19,TGTGCCAGCCGCGGGGACGCCCCTAACTATGGCTACACCTTC,CASRGDAPNYGYTF
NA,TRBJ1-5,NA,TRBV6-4,TGTGCCAGCCCCTTCCCCCCCCCTGGGGGCCTCTCCGAGTGGGGTCAGCCCCAGCATTTT,CASPFPPPGGLSEWGQPQHF
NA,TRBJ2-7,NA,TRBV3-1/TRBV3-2,TGTGCCAGCAGCACAACCTACGAGCAGTACTTC,CASSTTYEQYF
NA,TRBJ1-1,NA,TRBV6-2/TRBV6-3,TGTGCCAGCAGTCTAACGGGGGGGCGGACTGAAGCTTTCTTT,CASSLTGGRTEAFF
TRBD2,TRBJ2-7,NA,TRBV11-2,TGTGCCAGCAGCTCCAGACTAGCGGGAACCATCAACGAGCAGTACTTC,CASSSRLAGTINEQYF
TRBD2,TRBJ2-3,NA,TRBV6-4,TGTGCCAGCAGTGACCGGGGCAGCGGGGCAGATACGCAGTATTTT,CASSDRGSGADTQYF